Shown below are 11 T cell receptor beta chains from a single sample sequenced in a study of OX40 agonist ivuxolimab in advanced cancers. Produced via immunoSEQ multiplex PCR; TCRdb's table is partial and in-frame only. The sample records about 51,000 clones, 88% being singletons. The sequenced sample was CD4+ or CD8+ T cells sorted from blood, obtained in a trial of the OX40 agonist ivuxolimab. The receptors stem from an adult with an advanced solid tumor such as melanoma, head and neck, liver or kidney cancer.

V is TRBV6-5 and J is TRBJ2-1; D may be TRBD1 or TRBD2 (6 bases each). This CDR3 spans 14 amino acids. Germline loops: CDR1 MNHEY, CDR2 SVGAGI. Between the trimmed V and J ends, which lost 3 bases and 10 bases, there was a span of 16 bases. The CDR3 DNA reads TGTGCCAGCAGTTATGAGGGGGGAATGAAAGAGCAGTTCTTC. It yields the protein CASSYEGGMKEQFF.

The V and J genes are TRBV6-5 and TRBJ2-1; tentatively, D is TRBD1 (6 bases). Germline V lookup: CDR1 MNHEY, CDR2 SVGAGI. Trimming stripped 6 bases from V and 5 bases from J, with 11 bases between. The CDR3 has 13 amino acids. CDR3 coding DNA: TGTGCCAGCAGACGGGCAGGGGACAATGAGCAGTTCTTC. It specifies CASRRAGDNEQFF.

The chain is built from TRBV15 and TRBJ2-7; tentatively, D is TRBD2 (5 bases). The length of the CDR3 is 15 residues. V was shortened by 5 bases and J by 3 bases, with 17 bases between the two germline ends. Germline CDR1 is LNHNV and CDR2 is YYDKDF (reference sequence). The CDR3 DNA reads TGTGCCACCAGCGGGCGGACTGGATTCGGCTACGAGCAGTACTTC. This sequence encodes CATSGRTGFGYEQYF.

The gene calls are TRBV19 and TRBJ2-1; TRBD1 agrees at 7 bases. The CDR3 totals 13 residues. After removal of 5 bases from V and 8 bases from J, the junction contained 6 bases not matched to a gene. CDR1 and CDR2 from the germline V gene are LNHDA and SQIVND (reference sequence). The CDR3 sequence: CASSGRGIDEQFF. The CDR3 nucleotides read TGTGCCAGTAGTGGCAGGGGGATCGATGAGCAGTTCTTC.

V is TRBV5-4 and J is TRBJ2-3; 10 nucleotides match TRBD1. Per germline, CDR1 SGHNT and CDR2 YYREEE (reference sequence). This CDR3 is built from 14 residues. V shed 8 bases and J 6 bases; nucleotides not matched to a gene: 9. DNA for the CDR3: TGTGCCAGTAGACAGGGGGCTAAGGGGGATACGCAGTATTTT. Its protein is CASRQGAKGDTQYF.

CDR3 sequence: CASSMGPDTEAFF. The CDR3 DNA reads as TGTGCCAGTAGTATGGGACCGGACACTGAAGCTTTCTTT. The V call is TRBV19, the J call TRBJ1-1, with D perhaps matching TRBD1 (5 bases). Germline CDR1 reads LNHDA; CDR2 reads SQIVND (reference sequence). CDR3 size: 13 residues. V was shortened by 3 bases and J by 3 bases, with 8 bases between the two germline ends.

The chain is built from TRBV10-3 and TRBJ2-1; TRBD2 aligns across 11 bases. V shed 5 bases and J 3 bases; nucleotides not matched to a gene: 9. Germline V gives CDR1 ENHRY, CDR2 SYGVKD. This CDR3 has 17 residues. DNA for the CDR3: TGTGCCATCAGTATGACTAGCGGGGCAAAGGGCTACAATGAGCAGTTCTTC. This encodes CAISMTSGAKGYNEQFF.

The chain recombines TRBV7-3 with TRBJ1-1, with D unresolved. The CDR3 loop spans 13 amino acids. Germline V gene sequence: CDR1 SGHTA, CDR2 FQGTGA. V lost 8 bases and J 1 base, leaving 11 bases between the germline ends. CDR3 in DNA: TGTGCCAGCGCCCCGGGCGCGAACACTGAAGCTTTCTTT. Translated: CASAPGANTEAFF.

The chain recombines TRBV5-4 with TRBJ2-7; 7 bases map to TRBD1. Germline trimming cut 4 bases from V and 4 bases from J; bases unmatched to any gene: 11. CDR3 size: 15 residues. Germline V gene data show CDR1 as SGHNT and CDR2 as YYREEE (reference sequence). CDR3 sequence reads: CASSQPGGSLYEQYF. In nucleotides, the CDR3 is TGTGCCAGCAGCCAACCAGGGGGTTCCTTGTACGAGCAGTACTTC.

Concerning this clone itself: Other nucleotide sequences from this sample produce the same CDR3. The rearrangement links TRBV6-5 to TRBJ1-5; 11 bases line up with TRBD1. Germline lookup yields CDR1 MNHEY and CDR2 SVGAGI. CDR3 length: 15 amino acids. The V and J ends lost 5 bases and 5 bases, in that order; junction bases with no gene match: 5. CDR3 protein: CASSPGQGAYQPQHF. CDR3 sequence (DNA): TGTGCCAGCAGTCCCGGACAGGGGGCATATCAGCCCCAGCATTTT.

This chain connects TRBV19 to TRBJ2-3; TRBD2 matches 8 bases. The J segment lost 0 bases and the V segment lost 1 base, leaving 9 bases of the junction unmatched. The CDR3 covers 18 residues. CDR1 and CDR2 from the germline V gene are LNHDA and SQIVND (reference sequence). This CDR3 reads CASSIVVWASGSTDTQYF. The CDR3 region has the DNA TGTGCCAGTAGTATAGTGGTTTGGGCTAGCGGGAGCACAGATACGCAGTATTTT.